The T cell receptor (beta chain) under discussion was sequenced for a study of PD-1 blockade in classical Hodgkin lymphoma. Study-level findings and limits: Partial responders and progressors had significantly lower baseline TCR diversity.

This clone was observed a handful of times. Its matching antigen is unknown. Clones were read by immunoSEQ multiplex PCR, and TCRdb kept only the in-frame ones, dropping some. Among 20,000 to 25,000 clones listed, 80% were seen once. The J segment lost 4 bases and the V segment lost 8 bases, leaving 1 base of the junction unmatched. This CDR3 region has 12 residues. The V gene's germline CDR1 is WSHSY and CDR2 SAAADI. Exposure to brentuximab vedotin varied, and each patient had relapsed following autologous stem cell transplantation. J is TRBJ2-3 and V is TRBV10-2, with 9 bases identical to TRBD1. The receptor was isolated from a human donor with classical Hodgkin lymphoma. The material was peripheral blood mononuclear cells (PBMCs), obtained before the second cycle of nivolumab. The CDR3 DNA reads TGCGCCAGCGACAGGGGGGCAGATACGCAGTATTTT. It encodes CASDRGADTQYF.